This T cell receptor beta chain is from a study of blood T cell repertoires in COVID-19. Study-level background: Samples representing acute and convalescent COVID-19 were sourced from the United States, Italy and Spain. T cells, B-cell-depleted T cells, or PBMCs supplied cDNA or gDNA.

All exposed participants met a person with COVID-19 within 2 weeks before entering the study. As processed by the authors: By means of reference gene primer amplification, nucleated cell counts were estimated. Clones were read by immunoSEQ multiplex PCR, and TCRdb kept only the in-frame ones, dropping some. V and J calls and clone size follow that table, whereas D and trimming were derived from the DNA. The repertoire holds some 300,000 clones, with around 92% as singletons. CDR1 is MGHRA and CDR2 is YSYEKL in the germline V gene. CDR3 size: 17 residues. V dropped 4 bases and J dropped 6 bases, with 22 bases sitting between them.

The V call is TRBV4-1, the J call TRBJ1-5; maybe TRBD1 (6 bases). Sequenced input: PBMCs or T cells enriched from blood (not recorded which). This receptor was identified in a woman aged 50 to 60 who had been exposed to COVID-19. This chain's CDR3 is CASSPLGGASTRQPQHF. CDR3 sequence (DNA): TGCGCCAGCAGCCCCCTGGGGGGGGCTAGTACTCGTCAGCCCCAGCATTTT.